There are a few counts of the clone carrying this T cell receptor (beta chain). This record belongs to a study of OX40 agonist ivuxolimab in advanced cancers. Study-level information: Patients got intravenous ivuxolimab at 0.01 to 10 mg/kg every 2 weeks.

Here immunoSEQ multiplex PCR was the method, and the copy in TCRdb shows in-frame clones only, minus some. Here the sample spans 40,000 to 60,000 clones, 85% to 95% being singletons. V lost 0 bases to trimming and J lost 3 bases, with 12 bases between them. The CDR3 totals 15 residues. Germline CDR1 reads SGHRS; CDR2 reads YFSETQ. This material consisted of CD4+ or CD8+ T cells sorted from blood, taken in a trial of the OX40 agonist ivuxolimab. V and J are TRBV5-1 and TRBJ1-2; tentatively, D is TRBD1 (5 bases). This sequence originates from an adult with an advanced solid tumor such as melanoma, head and neck, liver or kidney cancer. The CDR3 here is CASSLVWGEDYGYTF. The CDR3 DNA follows: TGCGCCAGCAGCTTGGTTTGGGGGGAGGACTATGGCTACACCTTC.